Each of the 14 T cell receptor beta chains below was sequenced from the same sample in a study of T cell changes during pregnancy in multiple sclerosis (dated by TCRdb to about 2019). Library preparation was by the immunoSEQ multiplex PCR assay. The table comes from immuneACCESS by way of TCRdb, which keeps in-frame sequences with V and J called. Part of the clones is missing from these tables; in studies checked, under half for an unresolved V gene and the rest for unknown reasons. The sample contains 70,000 to 80,000 clones, just over 90% of them found a single time. Approximately 0.44% of the sample rests with the top ten. Here the sequenced sample was CD4+ T cells from peripheral blood mononuclear cells, taken before pregnancy. The receptors stem from a female donor with multiple sclerosis, enrolled in a pregnancy study.

This chain connects TRBV6-5 to TRBJ1-1, with TRBD1 matching over 7 bases. Germline loops: CDR1 MNHEY, CDR2 SVGAGI. This CDR3 has 11 residues. The V and J ends lost 4 bases and 13 bases, in that order; junction bases with no gene match: 6. The CDR3 nucleotides read TGTGCCAGCAGTTCAGGGGGGTTCTATTTCTTT. Translation: CASSSGGFYFF.

A single count supports this clone. The rearrangement uses TRBV18 and TRBJ2-3, with 9 bases aligning to TRBD1. The CDR3 length is 18 residues. The germline V gene has CDR1 KGHSH and CDR2 LQKENI. V trimming: 2 bases; J trimming: 0 bases; junction bases outside the gene matches: 9. The CDR3 loop is CASSPRTGALSSTDTQYF. For the CDR3, the DNA is TGTGCCAGCTCACCAAGGACAGGGGCCCTATCTAGCACAGATACGCAGTATTTT.

The rearrangement links TRBV5-1 to TRBJ1-2; no definite D call. V shed 0 bases and J shed 5 bases, with 5 bases lying between them. Germline V gene sequence: CDR1 SGHRS, CDR2 YFSETQ. This CDR3 is 12 amino acids long. Here the CDR3 reads CASSLDRYGYTF. The CDR3 coding sequence is TGCGCCAGCAGCTTGGACAGATATGGCTACACCTTC.

The rearrangement joins TRBV7-6 to TRBJ1-2, with 11 bases that match TRBD1. CDR1 is SGHVS, CDR2 FNYEAQ, per germline. The CDR3 covers 15 residues. V shed 1 base and J 8 bases; nucleotides not matched to a gene: 6. Here the CDR3 reads CASSLGTGGYRGYTF. The CDR3 nucleotides read TGTGCCAGCAGCTTAGGGACAGGGGGCTATCGCGGCTACACCTTC.

The chain employs TRBV18 and TRBJ2-1; TRBD2 agrees at 13 bases. The germline CDR1 and CDR2 sequences are KGHSH and LQKENI. The CDR3 runs to 20 residues. Trimming at V came to 6 bases and at J to 2 bases, leaving 16 bases not matched to a gene. The CDR3 nucleotides read TGTGCCAGCTCTCTCCACCGGACTAGCGGGAGTATGAGTGCCTACAATGAGCAGTTCTTC. Encoded protein: CASSLHRTSGSMSAYNEQFF.

The chain employs TRBV5-8 and TRBJ2-6; the match to TRBD1 covers 8 bases. Germline trimming cut 3 bases from V and 1 base from J; bases unmatched to any gene: 9. CDR3 size: 18 residues. CDR1 and CDR2 from the germline V gene are SGHTS and YDEGEE. The CDR3 here is CASSWGTGLRSGANVLTF. CDR3 sequence (DNA): TGTGCCAGCAGCTGGGGGACAGGCCTTCGATCTGGGGCCAACGTCCTGACTTTC.

This clone occurred a few times. This rearrangement joins TRBV27 to TRBJ1-2, with no clear D. Trimming removed 5 bases from V and 10 bases from J, with 17 bases in between. The CDR3 runs to 13 residues. Germline assignment: CDR1 MNHEY and CDR2 SMNVEV (reference sequence). The CDR3 region is CASSPWASQNYTF. Here the CDR3 DNA reads TGTGCCAGCAGTCCCTGGGCCAGCCAAAACTACACCTTC.

The chain joins TRBV6-5 to TRBJ2-3, with 8 bases identical to TRBD2. V shed 7 bases, J shed 5 bases, and the junction held 8 bases outside the gene matches. CDR1 and CDR2 from the germline V gene are MNHEY and SVGAGI. CDR3 length: 14 amino acids. CDR3 DNA sequence: TGTGCCAGCACCGCCCCCGGGGGGGTAGATACGCAGTATTTT. As protein: CASTAPGGVDTQYF.

The rearrangement links TRBV30 to TRBJ2-5, with 10 bases identical to TRBD2. The V segment lost 5 bases and the J segment 2 bases; nucleotides outside the gene matches: 2. The germline V gene encodes CDR1 GTSNPN and CDR2 SVGIG (reference sequence). The CDR3 sequence is 13 residues long. The CDR3 bases are TGTGCCTGGGGAGCGGGGGGGCAAGAGACCCAGTACTTC. Protein: CAWGAGGQETQYF.

The CDR3 reads CASSQYLVNEKLFF. The CDR3 DNA reads TGTGCCAGCAGCCAATATCTAGTAAATGAAAAACTGTTTTTT. This chain connects TRBV14 to TRBJ1-4; D is unresolved. The CDR3 is 14 amino acids. V was shortened by 2 bases and J by 5 bases, with 9 bases between the two germline ends. From germline, CDR1 is SGHDN and CDR2 FVKESK. The full variable domain, its missing parts supplied by reference TRBV14 and TRBJ1-4, is EAGVTQFPSHSVIEKGQTVTLRCDPISGHDNLYWYRRVMGKEIKFLLHFVKESKQDESGMPNNRFLAERTGGTYSTLKVQPAELEDSGVYFCASSQYLVNEKLFFGSGTQLSVL.

J is TRBJ1-4 and V is TRBV6-5; unclear D gene. Germline V CDR1 and CDR2: MNHEY, SVGAGI. CDR3 length equals 15 residues. Trimming removed 5 bases at V and 0 bases at J, with 10 bases between. In nucleotides, the CDR3 is TGTGCCAGCAGTCCCGAGGGCGCAACTAATGAAAAACTGTTTTTT. This translates into CASSPEGATNEKLFF.

This chain uses TRBV28 with TRBJ1-4; D is ambiguous. Germline V gene lookup returns CDR1 MDHEN and CDR2 SYDVKM. The CDR3 extends over 12 amino acids. The V end lost 5 bases, the J end lost 8 bases, and 9 bases lay between the germline ends. Here the CDR3 reads CASSIEGEKLFF. The CDR3, as DNA: TGTGCCAGCAGTATCGAGGGCGAAAAACTGTTTTTT.

The rearrangement joins TRBV7-2 to TRBJ1-4, with 8 bases identical to TRBD1. The trim removed 5 bases at V and 3 bases at J, leaving 5 bases unmatched. Germline values: CDR1 SGHTA, CDR2 FQGNSA. The CDR3 runs 15 residues. In nucleotides, the CDR3 is TGTGCCAGCAGCCCGGGCAGGGGGCCTAATGAAAAACTGTTTTTT. As protein: CASSPGRGPNEKLFF. Full variable domain (missing parts from reference TRBV7-2 and TRBJ1-4): GAGVSQSPSNKVTEKGKDVELRCDPISGHTALYWYRQSLGQGLEFLIYFQGNSAPDKSGLPSDRFSAERTGGSVSTLTIQRTQQEDSAVYLCASSPGRGPNEKLFFGSGTQLSVL.

This clone was found a few times. The rearrangement joins TRBV5-1 to TRBJ2-7, with D perhaps matching TRBD1 (5 bases). This CDR3 has 14 amino acids. The germline V and J ends were trimmed by 4 bases and 0 bases, with 11 bases remaining between them. Germline values: CDR1 SGHRS, CDR2 YFSETQ. The CDR3 sequence: CASSLDSLSYEQYF. The CDR3 DNA is TGCGCCAGCAGCCTTGACAGCCTCTCCTACGAGCAGTACTTC.